This T cell receptor beta chain derives from a study of PD-L1 blockade in urothelial cancer. The V end was cut by 1 base, the J end by 3 bases, with 15 bases between. CDR3 length equals 16 residues. Germline V CDR1 and CDR2: MGHDK, SYGVNS. Sequenced by immunoSEQ multiplex PCR; TCRdb stores in-frame clones only, minus some. The sample lists over 14,000 clones; around 89% were seen once. This receptor was taken from a man aged 65 to 79 with urothelial cancer. The chain employs TRBV25-1 and TRBJ2-5, with D maybe TRBD2 (6 bases). The specimen comprised PBMCs, sampled around atezolizumab (anti-PD-L1) treatment. CDR3 residues: CASSELNSGGKETQYF. The CDR3 region has the DNA TGTGCCAGCAGTGAATTGAATAGCGGTGGAAAAGAGACCCAGTACTTC.